Sequencing of this T cell receptor (beta chain) was carried out in a study of CD8+ T cells in alopecia areata. Regarding treatment: oral pan-JAK inhibitor, 5-10 mg twice daily. Sequencing templates came from extracted RNA that was reverse transcribed into cDNA. This table comes from immunoSEQ multiplex PCR, and its TCRdb copy is limited to in-frame clones, with some not included. The sample lists about 76,000 clones; around 66% were seen once. Germline V CDR1 and CDR2: SGHRS, YFSETQ. The CDR3 has 16 amino acids. Trimming removed 4 bases from V and 5 bases from J; junction bases left unmatched: 9. In its sample, this clone was seen once.

The receptor was derived from a human donor with alopecia areata. The V and J genes are TRBV5-1 and TRBJ2-5; 12 nucleotides agree with TRBD2. Specimen: CD8+ T cells sorted from blood, collected at week 24, from a patient treated with tofacitinib. The CDR3: CASSPRLAGDLETQYF. CDR3 bases: TGCGCCAGCAGCCCGAGACTAGCGGGAGATTTGGAGACCCAGTACTTC. The full variable domain, completed using reference TRBV5-1 and TRBJ2-5, is KAGVTQTPRYLIKTRGQQVTLSCSPISGHRSVSWYQQTPGQGLQFLFEYFSETQRNKGNFPGRFSGRQFSNSRSEMNVSTLELGDSALYLCASSPRLAGDLETQYFGPGTRLLVL.